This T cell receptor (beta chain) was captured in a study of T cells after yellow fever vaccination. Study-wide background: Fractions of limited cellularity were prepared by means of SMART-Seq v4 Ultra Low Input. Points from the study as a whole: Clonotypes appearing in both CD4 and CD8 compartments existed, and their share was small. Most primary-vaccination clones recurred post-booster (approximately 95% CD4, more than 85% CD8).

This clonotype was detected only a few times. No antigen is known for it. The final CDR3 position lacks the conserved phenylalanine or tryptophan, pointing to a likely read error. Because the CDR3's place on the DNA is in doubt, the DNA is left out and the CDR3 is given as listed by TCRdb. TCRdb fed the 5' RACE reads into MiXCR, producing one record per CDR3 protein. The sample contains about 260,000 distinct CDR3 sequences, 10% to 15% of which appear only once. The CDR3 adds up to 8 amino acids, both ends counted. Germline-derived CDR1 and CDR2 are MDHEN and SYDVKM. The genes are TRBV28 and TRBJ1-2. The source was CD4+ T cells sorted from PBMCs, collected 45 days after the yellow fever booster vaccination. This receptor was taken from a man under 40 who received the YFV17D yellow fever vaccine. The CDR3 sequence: CASPRDSE.